Following are 32 T cell receptor beta chains from one sample sequenced in a study of cytomegalovirus exposure and HLA in healthy donors. The study ran its PCR with 60 Vbeta and 13 Jbeta primers. Here immunoSEQ multiplex PCR was the method, and the copy in TCRdb shows in-frame clones only, minus some. The sample contains 95,000 to 100,000 clones, about four fifths of which appear only once. The sequenced sample was PBMCs. The receptor source for this set is a human donor in good health.

CDR3 region: CASRQRLAGELETQYF. DNA for the CDR3: TGTGCCAGCAGACAGAGACTAGCGGGTGAATTGGAGACCCAGTACTTC. The chain combines TRBV6-6 with TRBJ2-5; 10 bases map to TRBD2. The CDR3 is 16 amino acids. Unmatched junction bases numbered 12, after V lost 6 bases and J lost 5 bases. The germline V gene encodes CDR1 MNHNY and CDR2 SVGAGI (reference sequence).

V is TRBV5-1 and J is TRBJ2-1; 7 bases are shared with TRBD1. Germline values: CDR1 SGHRS, CDR2 YFSETQ. V lost 5 bases to trimming and J lost 10 bases; unmatched junction nucleotides: 6. This CDR3 contains 12 residues. The DNA for the CDR3 is TGCGCCAGCAGACAGGGGCGAGGCGAGCAGTTCTTC. Protein sequence: CASRQGRGEQFF.

This clone was detected only once. This sequence joins TRBV5-1 and TRBJ1-4, with 8 bases matching TRBD1. Germline-derived CDR1 and CDR2 are SGHRS and YFSETQ. The trim removed 4 bases at V and 3 bases at J, leaving 5 bases unmatched. CDR3 size: 15 residues. In nucleotides, the CDR3 is TGCGCCAGCAGCCTCCAGGGGGCCGCTAATGAAAAACTGTTTTTT. Amino acid sequence: CASSLQGAANEKLFF. Combining the CDR3 with reference TRBV5-1 and TRBJ1-4 gives the whole variable domain KAGVTQTPRYLIKTRGQQVTLSCSPISGHRSVSWYQQTPGQGLQFLFEYFSETQRNKGNFPGRFSGRQFSNSRSEMNVSTLELGDSALYLCASSLQGAANEKLFFGSGTQLSVL.

The chain carries TRBV5-4 and TRBJ2-1; TRBD2 matches at 8 bases. V dropped 4 bases and J dropped 0; count of bases not matched to a gene: 15. CDR3 length equals 19 residues. CDR1 is SGHNT, CDR2 YYREEE, per germline (reference sequence). In DNA, the CDR3 is TGTGCCAGCAGCCCTAGCGGGCCCGAACTTTCAAGCTCCTACAATGAGCAGTTCTTC. Its translation is CASSPSGPELSSSYNEQFF. Based on the CDR3 plus reference TRBV5-4 and TRBJ2-1, the full variable domain is ETGVTQSPTHLIKTRGQQVTLRCSSQSGHNTVSWYQQALGQGPQFIFQYYREEENGRGNFPPRFSGLQFPNYSSELNVNALELDDSALYLCASSPSGPELSSSYNEQFFGPGTRLTVL.

Only a few counts were recorded for this clone. This rearrangement joins TRBV6-5 to TRBJ1-2; D uncertain. The CDR3 length is 13 residues. The germline V gene has CDR1 MNHEY and CDR2 SVGAGI. V lost 0 bases, J lost 8 bases, and 10 bases lay in between. CDR3 in amino acids: CASSYSRWMGYTF. CDR3 nucleotides: TGTGCCAGCAGTTACTCGAGGTGGATGGGCTACACCTTC.

This clone was detected only a few times. The rearrangement joins TRBV25-1 to TRBJ2-7, with a possible D match to TRBD1 (6 bases). V lost 4 bases and J 3 bases, leaving 16 bases between the germline ends. CDR3 length equals 15 residues. In germline, CDR1 is MGHDK, CDR2 SYGVNS. The CDR3 DNA sequence: TGTGCCAGCAGTGGACCCTCGGGACAAGGCTACGAGCAGTACTTC. It specifies CASSGPSGQGYEQYF.

This clone was seen a single time. The chain joins TRBV30 to TRBJ1-2; possible D gene TRBD1, 5 bases. CDR3 length equals 14 residues. V lost 3 bases to trimming and J lost 4 bases, with 15 bases between them. Germline-derived CDR1 and CDR2 are GTSNPN and SVGIG (reference sequence). The CDR3 bases are TGTGCCTGGAGCCCCGGACACTTCTTCTATGGCTACACCTTC. It encodes CAWSPGHFFYGYTF.

This chain joins TRBV10-3 and TRBJ2-7, with D perhaps TRBD1 (7 bases). This CDR3 has 11 residues. With 6 bases removed from V and 9 bases from J, the gap between germline ends came to 12 bases. CDR1 is ENHRY and CDR2 is SYGVKD in the germline V gene. CDR3 sequence (DNA): TGTGCCATCAGCAGGGGGGAGCGGCAGTACTTC. Encoded protein: CAISRGERQYF.

The genes are TRBV7-6 and TRBJ1-1; D is uncertain. V lost 2 bases to trimming and J lost 3 bases, with 16 bases between them. Germline V gives CDR1 SGHVS, CDR2 FNYEAQ. This CDR3 region has 16 residues. CDR3 nucleotides: TGTGCCAGCAGCTTAAGAAGCGCCGATTCTGACACTGAAGCTTTCTTT. It codes for CASSLRSADSDTEAFF.

The rearrangement links TRBV5-1 to TRBJ2-7, with TRBD1 matching 7 bases. The length of the CDR3 is 16 residues. V shed 1 base and J 3 bases; nucleotides not matched to a gene: 10. The germline CDR1 and CDR2 sequences are SGHRS and YFSETQ. The CDR3 DNA sequence: TGCGCCAGCAGCTTGCAACCGGGACAGCTGAACTACGAGCAGTACTTC. The encoded protein is CASSLQPGQLNYEQYF.

This clone was picked up a small number of times. The chain has TRBV29-1 and TRBJ2-5; no clear D. The CDR3 runs to 12 residues. V lost 3 bases and J lost 0, with 5 bases in between. CDR1 is SQVTM, CDR2 ANQGSEA, per germline. The CDR3 coding sequence is TGCAGCGTTGACAGGAACCAAGAGACCCAGTACTTC. Translating gives CSVDRNQETQYF.

To note about this clone: A read error may account for a junction end that differs from germline. The chain couples TRBV5-1 to TRBJ1-4, with 9 bases fitting TRBD1. This CDR3 spans 15 amino acids. Germline CDR1 and CDR2: SGHRS and YFSETQ. The CDR3 loop is CASRLGTGWVEKLFF. For the CDR3, the DNA is TGCGCCAGCCGCTTGGGGACAGGGTGGGTTGAAAAACTGTTTTTT.

V and J are TRBV6-5 and TRBJ2-5; TRBD2 matches at 7 bases. Unmatched junction bases numbered 5, after V lost 5 bases and J lost 2 bases. This CDR3 comprises 14 residues. Germline V gene data show CDR1 as MNHEY and CDR2 as SVGAGI. CDR3 region: CASSRGGPQETQYF. CDR3 DNA sequence: TGTGCCAGCAGTCGCGGGGGACCTCAAGAGACCCAGTACTTC.

This clone was counted many times. The chain combines TRBV4-2 with TRBJ2-1, with TRBD2 matching over 7 bases. This CDR3 is 16 amino acids long. Germline V lookup: CDR1 LGHNA, CDR2 YNFKEQ. V trimming: 0 bases; J trimming: 4 bases; junction bases outside the gene matches: 6. CDR3 region: CASSQDPSGAYNEQFF. DNA for the CDR3: TGTGCCAGCAGCCAAGATCCCAGCGGGGCTTACAATGAGCAGTTCTTC.

The chain joins TRBV5-1 to TRBJ1-3, with D perhaps TRBD1 (6 bases). The germline V gene has CDR1 SGHRS and CDR2 YFSETQ. The CDR3 contains 16 residues. Trimming took 0 bases from V and 0 from J, leaving 10 bases between them. For the CDR3, the DNA is TGCGCCAGCAGCTTGGAATGGACAGACTCTGGAAACACCATATATTTT. Translation: CASSLEWTDSGNTIYF.

About this clone: The same CDR3 also results from other DNA sequences found in this sample. The genes are TRBV27 and TRBJ1-5, with D uncertain. Deletions cut 2 bases from V and 7 bases from J, with 9 bases between. Germline loops: CDR1 MNHEY, CDR2 SMNVEV (reference sequence). There are 13 residues in the CDR3. CDR3 protein: CASSLRREQPQHF. Here the CDR3 DNA reads TGTGCCAGCAGTTTACGGCGGGAACAGCCCCAGCATTTT.

The rearrangement joins TRBV7-9 to TRBJ2-2; 14 positions match TRBD2. V lost 0 bases, J lost 4 bases, and 4 bases stayed unmatched. This CDR3 has 18 residues. CDR1 SEHNR and CDR2 FQNEAQ come from the germline V gene (reference sequence). The CDR3 bases are TGTGCCAGCAGCTTAGCGGTAGGACTAGCGGGAGGCACCGGGGAGCTGTTTTTT. Its translation is CASSLAVGLAGGTGELFF. Full variable domain (remainder filled in from reference TRBV7-9 and TRBJ2-2): DTGVSQNPRHKITKRGQNVTFRCDPISEHNRLYWYRQTLGQGPEFLTYFQNEAQLEKSRLLSDRFSAERPKGSFSTLEIQRTEQGDSAMYLCASSLAVGLAGGTGELFFGEGSRLTVL.

This chain uses TRBV7-9 with TRBJ2-2, with 8 positions matching TRBD1. CDR3 size: 16 residues. Trimming took 4 bases from V and 0 from J; bases not matched to a gene: 4. Germline V gene data show CDR1 as SEHNR and CDR2 as FQNEAQ (reference sequence). The CDR3: CASSSRTGTNTGELFF. The CDR3 nucleotides are TGTGCCAGCAGCTCCCGGACAGGGACGAACACCGGGGAGCTGTTTTTT.

This clone appeared a single time. The rearrangement links TRBV7-7 to TRBJ1-3; 9 bases map to TRBD1. Germline V gene data show CDR1 as SSHAT and CDR2 as FNYEAQ (reference sequence). After removal of 1 base from V and 4 bases from J, the junction contained 5 bases not matched to a gene. CDR3 length: 16 residues. CDR3 residues: CASSLEPGTGGNTIYF. CDR3 nucleotide sequence: TGTGCCAGCAGCTTAGAGCCGGGGACAGGGGGAAACACCATATATTTT.

The chain couples TRBV19 to TRBJ1-4; D not certain. The CDR3 is 14 amino acids. Germline V gives CDR1 LNHDA, CDR2 SQIVND (reference sequence). Trimming removed 1 base at V and 8 bases at J, with 11 bases between. CDR3 sequence (DNA): TGTGCCAGTAGTATAGCATCAATGGGCGAAAAACTGTTTTTT. Protein: CASSIASMGEKLFF.

The chain links TRBV7-2 to TRBJ1-5; 12 bases fit TRBD1. CDR1 SGHTA and CDR2 FQGNSA come from the germline V gene. The ends lost 5 bases at V and 6 bases at J; junction bases unmatched: 5. This CDR3 comprises 15 residues. The CDR3 protein is CASSRDRGRFQPQHF. Here the CDR3 DNA reads TGTGCCAGCAGCCGGGACAGGGGGCGATTTCAGCCCCAGCATTTT.

This chain joins TRBV6-6 and TRBJ1-1; 7 positions agree with TRBD1. Germline values: CDR1 MNHNY, CDR2 SVGAGI (reference sequence). This CDR3 contains 14 residues. The V gene end was trimmed by 6 bases and the J gene end by 1 base; junction bases not matched to a gene: 5. In DNA, the CDR3 is TGTGCCAGCAGCCCAGGGGGAGGGAACACTGAAGCTTTCTTT. Translating gives CASSPGGGNTEAFF.

CDR3 loop: CASSLDRGSSYTF. The CDR3 region has the DNA TGTGCCAGCAGCCTAGACAGGGGGTCTAGCTACACCTTC. The rearrangement uses TRBV7-6 and TRBJ1-2, with 9 bases lining up with TRBD1. The V segment lost 5 bases and the J segment 9 bases; nucleotides outside the gene matches: 7. The CDR3 has 13 residues. Germline values: CDR1 SGHVS, CDR2 FNYEAQ.

This sequence joins TRBV27 and TRBJ2-3; D gene unclear. V was trimmed by 1 base and J by 0 bases, leaving 11 bases between them. The CDR3 extends over 16 amino acids. Germline V gene data show CDR1 as MNHEY and CDR2 as SMNVEV (reference sequence). The CDR3 here is CASSLLSFGSTDTQYF. The CDR3 DNA follows: TGTGCCAGCAGTTTATTGAGCTTCGGGAGCACAGATACGCAGTATTTT.

This chain links TRBV5-1 with TRBJ2-1, with TRBD2 as a possible D gene (7 bases). V lost 4 bases to trimming and J lost 7 bases, with 15 bases between them. CDR1 is SGHRS, CDR2 YFSETQ, per germline. This CDR3 has 14 amino acids. The CDR3 DNA reads as TGCGCCAGCAGCGCGGGGGCCCAGAATAATGAGCAGTTCTTC. It codes for CASSAGAQNNEQFF. Variable domain in full (rest from reference TRBV5-1 and TRBJ2-1): KAGVTQTPRYLIKTRGQQVTLSCSPISGHRSVSWYQQTPGQGLQFLFEYFSETQRNKGNFPGRFSGRQFSNSRSEMNVSTLELGDSALYLCASSAGAQNNEQFFGPGTRLTVL.

A single count supports this clone. The chain combines TRBV6-1 with TRBJ2-7; TRBD2 is a possible D gene (6 bases). This CDR3 contains 13 residues. V dropped 6 bases and J dropped 6 bases, with 15 bases sitting between them. CDR1 and CDR2 from the germline V gene are MNHNS and SASEGT. The CDR3 bases are TGTGCCAGCAGGGGACCCTTTAGCGGCGAGCAGTACTTC. Protein product: CASRGPFSGEQYF.

This sequence joins TRBV4-1 and TRBJ1-3, with TRBD1 matching 7 bases. CDR1 MGHRA and CDR2 YSYEKL come from the germline V gene. The CDR3 is made up of 16 amino acids. J was trimmed by 6 bases and V by 0 bases; bases with no gene match: 8. Written as DNA, the CDR3 is TGCGCCAGCAGCCAAGAACAGGGGCCCCGGCTAAACACCATATATTTT. Protein: CASSQEQGPRLNTIYF.

The chain uses TRBV7-9 and TRBJ2-2; D might be TRBD1 (9 bases). V gave up 5 bases and J gave up 4 bases, with 26 bases separating them. Per the germline V gene, CDR1 is SEHNR and CDR2 is FQNEAQ (reference sequence). The CDR3 length is 19 residues. In DNA, the CDR3 is TGTGCCAGCAGCCTCCGACAGGGGGAGGTAGCGGGATTCACCGGGGAGCTGTTTTTT. Translated: CASSLRQGEVAGFTGELFF.

The chain has TRBV13 and TRBJ2-7, with 7 bases aligning to TRBD2. CDR1 and CDR2 (germline): PRHDT, FYEKMQ (reference sequence). V gave up 5 bases and J gave up 6 bases; unmatched junction bases: 10. This CDR3 comprises 14 residues. The CDR3, as DNA: TGTGCCAGCAGCCGACCGACTAGCTCGGGCGAGCAGTACTTC. It codes for CASSRPTSSGEQYF.

By sample fraction, this clone is medium-sized. This sequence joins TRBV19 and TRBJ2-1, with TRBD2 identical over 13 bases. The germline gives CDR1 LNHDA, CDR2 SQIVND (reference sequence). The CDR3 is made up of 15 amino acids. Trimming at V came to 1 base and at J to 8 bases, leaving 2 bases not matched to a gene. Here the CDR3 DNA reads TGTGCCAGTAGTATAGGGACTAGCGGGAGCGATGAGCAGTTCTTC. Translation: CASSIGTSGSDEQFF.

This clone was seen more than once but under ten times. The chain is built from TRBV6-1 and TRBJ2-5; 10 nucleotides line up with TRBD2. Germline lookup yields CDR1 MNHNS and CDR2 SASEGT. CDR3 size: 13 residues. The V gene end was trimmed by 6 bases and the J gene end by 5 bases; junction bases not matched to a gene: 3. CDR3: CASRLAGFETQYF. Here the CDR3 DNA reads TGTGCCAGCAGACTAGCGGGATTTGAGACCCAGTACTTC.

The rearrangement joins TRBV11-2 to TRBJ1-3; TRBD1 is a possible D gene (6 bases). CDR1 SGHAT and CDR2 FQNNGV come from the germline V gene. CDR3 length equals 20 residues. The V end was cut by 0 bases, the J end by 6 bases, with 27 bases between. CDR3 bases: TGTGCCAGCAGCTTAGAGGTTCGGCCTCCGGGACAAGTGTCTCTAAACACCATATATTTT. Translated, it gives CASSLEVRPPGQVSLNTIYF.